This T cell receptor beta chain is from a study of graft-versus-host responses after intestinal transplantation. The overall study: Recipients uniformly received anti-thymocyte globulin induction, followed by tacrolimus and steroids for 2 to 4 years.

Whole-study findings and limits: Allografts from individuals with graft-donor T cell macrochimerism displayed high graft-versus-host to host-versus-graft clonal ratios. Researchers found peak circulating GvH clone levels linked to early post-transplant HvG declines. Researchers found GvH clones in recipient marrow, and some showed up first in ileum or blood.

A word on this clone: Its antigen is currently unknown.

Trimming pared 5 bases from V and 4 bases from J, leaving 8 bases between. Per the germline V gene, CDR1 is MNHEY and CDR2 is SVGAGI. This CDR3 has 12 residues. Using immunoSEQ multiplex PCR, the repertoire was profiled, and TCRdb retains in-frame clones only, with some absent. This sample yields 95,000 or so clones, of which 80% to 95% are seen a single time; roughly 16% belongs to the top ten. This material consisted of PBMCs, taken 450 to 480 days after intestinal transplant. V gene TRBV6-5 combines with J gene TRBJ1-2, with D uncertain. The TCR originated in a human patient who received an intestinal transplant, so some T cells may come from the graft donor. The CDR3 bases are TGTGCCAGCAGTGCGTCGGGCTATGGCTACACCTTC. This encodes CASSASGYGYTF.